The 26 T cell receptor beta chains below were found in one sample sequenced in a study of OX40 agonist ivuxolimab in advanced cancers. Repertoires were generated with immunoSEQ multiplex PCR, while TCRdb's copy carries only in-frame clones and drops some. Among roughly 81,000 clones listed, 88% were seen once. This specimen was CD4+ or CD8+ T cells sorted from blood, taken in a trial of the OX40 agonist ivuxolimab. The receptors were gathered from an adult with an advanced solid tumor such as melanoma, head and neck, liver or kidney cancer.

This rearrangement joins TRBV7-3 to TRBJ2-7; 7 positions agree with TRBD1. Per the germline V gene, CDR1 is SGHTA and CDR2 is FQGTGA. The CDR3 runs 14 residues. Trimming removed 5 bases from V and 3 bases from J; junction bases left unmatched: 7. CDR3 sequence (DNA): TGTGCCAGCAGCCCCTACCGGGACAGCTACGAGCAGTACTTC. This gives the protein CASSPYRDSYEQYF.

V gene TRBV5-1 combines with J gene TRBJ1-2, with a tentative D call TRBD1 (5 bases). The CDR3 length is 15 residues. V lost 1 base and J lost 6, with 16 bases in between. Germline loops: CDR1 SGHRS, CDR2 YFSETQ. DNA of the CDR3: TGCGCCAGCAGCTTGCAGGGCTTGGATTATGATGGCTACACCTTC. Translated: CASSLQGLDYDGYTF.

The rearrangement joins TRBV5-6 to TRBJ1-5; D is perhaps TRBD1 (6 bases). The CDR3 sequence is 13 residues long. Germline CDR1 is SGHDT and CDR2 is YYEEEE. Trimming pared 0 bases from V and 11 bases from J, leaving 12 bases between. CDR3 nucleotides: TGTGCCAGCAGCTTGGGAATCACAGGGTCCCAGCATTTT. Translation gives CASSLGITGSQHF.

This sequence joins TRBV27 and TRBJ2-5; unclear D gene. This CDR3 comprises 13 residues. Germline values: CDR1 MNHEY, CDR2 SMNVEV (reference sequence). The CDR3 here is CASRITAQETQYF. The CDR3 region has the DNA TGTGCTAGTCGTATTACCGCTCAAGAGACCCAGTACTTC.

The chain employs TRBV7-9 and TRBJ2-3; either TRBD1 or TRBD2 may supply D (5 bases each). Trimming stripped 2 bases from V and 4 bases from J, with 19 bases between. Germline CDR1 reads SEHNR; CDR2 reads FQNEAQ (reference sequence). This CDR3 is 17 amino acids long. CDR3 protein: CASSLRRDARGSDTQYF. CDR3 in DNA: TGTGCCAGCAGCTTACGCAGGGACGCCCGAGGGTCAGATACGCAGTATTTT.

As DNA, the CDR3 is TGTGCCAGCAGTTTATCGCCCCGAGGGGCATATATCTGGGGCAGGGGGACCTACGAGCAGTACTTC. Translating it yields CASSLSPRGAYIWGRGTYEQYF. The chain links TRBV28 to TRBJ2-7; 7 bases match TRBD1. The CDR3 runs 22 residues. Germline V gene lookup returns CDR1 MDHEN and CDR2 SYDVKM. Trimming took 1 base from V and 2 from J; bases not matched to a gene: 26. Full variable domain (outside the CDR3, taken from reference TRBV28 and TRBJ2-7): DVKVTQSSRYLVKRTGEKVFLECVQDMDHENMFWYRQDPGLGLRLIYFSYDVKMKEKGDIPEGYSVSREKKERFSLILESASTNQTSMYLCASSLSPRGAYIWGRGTYEQYFGPGTRLTVT.

V is TRBV5-1 and J is TRBJ1-1, with D uncertain. CDR3 length: 14 amino acids. Germline V lookup: CDR1 SGHRS, CDR2 YFSETQ. The V and J ends lost 7 bases and 1 base respectively, with 14 bases between them. CDR3 coding DNA: TGCGCCAGCGCTTCAAACAAGCCGAACACTGAAGCTTTCTTT. It yields the protein CASASNKPNTEAFF.

J is TRBJ1-5 and V is TRBV19; D gene unclear. CDR3 size: 15 residues. V lost 0 bases to trimming and J lost 3 bases, with 9 bases between them. CDR1 LNHDA and CDR2 SQIVND come from the germline V gene (reference sequence). This CDR3 is CASSIDPRDNQPQHF. DNA for the CDR3: TGTGCCAGTAGTATAGATCCAAGGGACAATCAGCCCCAGCATTTT.

The CDR3 nucleotides are TGTGCCTCTTGGGGGGACTATGGCTACACCTTC. This gives the protein CASWGDYGYTF. This chain connects TRBV28 to TRBJ1-2; a weak D match, TRBD1 (5 bases). This CDR3 spans 11 amino acids. The V and J ends lost 11 bases and 3 bases respectively, with 10 bases between them. Germline loops: CDR1 MDHEN, CDR2 SYDVKM.

This clone was picked up one time. The genes are TRBV18 and TRBJ2-7; D unclear. V was clipped by 2 bases and J by 5 bases, with 7 bases between them. This CDR3 has 12 amino acids. CDR1 KGHSH and CDR2 LQKENI come from the germline V gene. The CDR3 is CASSPTLHEQYF. The CDR3 DNA sequence: TGTGCCAGCTCACCAACGCTCCACGAGCAGTACTTC. The full variable domain, completed using reference TRBV18 and TRBJ2-7, is NAGVMQNPRHLVRRRGQEARLRCSPMKGHSHVYWYRQLPEEGLKFMVYLQKENIIDESGMPKERFSAEFPKEGPSILRIQQVVRGDSAAYFCASSPTLHEQYFGPGTRLTVT.

This clone was seen a single time. V and J are TRBV7-9 and TRBJ2-5; D is unresolved. CDR1 is SEHNR and CDR2 is FQNEAQ in the germline V gene (reference sequence). The CDR3 extends over 15 amino acids. V was pared by 5 bases and J by 5 bases, with 18 bases between. CDR3 protein: CASSLSRTMGETQYF. CDR3 DNA: TGTGCCAGCAGCCTCTCTAGAACGATGGGTGAGACCCAGTACTTC.

The rearrangement uses TRBV18 and TRBJ1-2; tentative D call: TRBD1 (5 bases). CDR3 length equals 13 residues. V was pared by 6 bases and J by 3 bases, with 11 bases between. Germline V gives CDR1 KGHSH, CDR2 LQKENI. CDR3 sequence (DNA): TGTGCCAGCTCCAGCTTGGGACACTATGGCTACACCTTC. Encoded protein: CASSSLGHYGYTF.

The CDR3 nucleotides read TGTGCCAGCAGCTTAGCCCCCGGCAGGGAGGGCGGCTACACCTTC. This codes for CASSLAPGREGGYTF. The chain couples TRBV7-2 to TRBJ1-2; D is possibly TRBD1 (5 bases). This CDR3 contains 15 residues. V dropped 0 bases and J dropped 8 bases, with 16 bases sitting between them. Germline CDR1 is SGHTA and CDR2 is FQGNSA.

This sequence joins TRBV4-2 and TRBJ1-4; a weak D match, TRBD1 (6 bases). The CDR3 runs 15 residues. V lost 1 base to trimming and J lost 5 bases, with 11 bases between them. The germline CDR1 and CDR2 sequences are LGHNA and YNFKEQ. In DNA form, the CDR3 reads TGTGCCAGCAGCCAAGGCCGGGACAAGAATGAAAAACTGTTTTTT. Its protein product is CASSQGRDKNEKLFF.

The V and J genes are TRBV7-9 and TRBJ2-1; D may be TRBD2 (6 bases). The CDR3 loop spans 15 amino acids. The ends were cut back, 2 bases at V and 5 bases at J, with 13 bases in the middle. In germline, CDR1 is SEHNR, CDR2 FQNEAQ (reference sequence). The DNA of the CDR3 is TGTGCCAGCAGCTTAAGGGGTGGGAGGAACAATGAGCAGTTCTTC. Translated, it gives CASSLRGGRNNEQFF. Full variable domain (outside the CDR3, taken from reference TRBV7-9 and TRBJ2-1): DTGVSQNPRHKITKRGQNVTFRCDPISEHNRLYWYRQTLGQGPEFLTYFQNEAQLEKSRLLSDRFSAERPKGSFSTLEIQRTEQGDSAMYLCASSLRGGRNNEQFFGPGTRLTVL.

The sample holds one count of this clone. The chain joins TRBV7-8 to TRBJ2-2; D remains ambiguous. Germline loops: CDR1 SGHVS, CDR2 FQNEAQ. The CDR3 spans 14 residues. Trimming pared 1 base from V and 6 bases from J, leaving 9 bases between. The CDR3 DNA reads as TGTGCCAGCAGCTTAGACCCGTGGGCCGGGGAGCTGTTTTTT. Its translation is CASSLDPWAGELFF. Filled out from reference TRBV7-8 and TRBJ2-2, the complete variable domain reads GAGVSQSPRYKVAKRGQDVALRCDPISGHVSLFWYQQALGQGPEFLTYFQNEAQLDKSGLPSDRFFAERPEGSVSTLKIQRTQQEDSAVYLCASSLDPWAGELFFGEGSRLTVL.

This clone was seen only once. The chain links TRBV6-6 to TRBJ1-2; D uncertain. This CDR3 has 12 amino acids. Per germline, CDR1 MNHNY and CDR2 SVGAGI (reference sequence). Trimming shortened V by 6 bases and J by 3 bases, and 8 bases separated the two germline ends. In nucleotides, the CDR3 is TGTGCCAGCAGGGATTTTGACTATGGCTACACCTTC. Translating gives CASRDFDYGYTF.

This chain links TRBV6-1 with TRBJ2-3, with D possibly matching TRBD1 (6 bases). This CDR3 comprises 14 residues. Germline V CDR1 and CDR2: MNHNS, SASEGT. The V end lost 4 bases, the J end lost 3 bases, and 11 bases lay between the germline ends. CDR3: CASSVMRGTDTQYF. In nucleotides, the CDR3 is TGTGCCAGCAGTGTGATGAGGGGGACAGATACGCAGTATTTT.

The chain couples TRBV13 to TRBJ2-2; D may match TRBD1 or TRBD2 (5 bases each). The V end was cut by 4 bases, the J end by 1 base, with 10 bases between. CDR3 length equals 15 residues. CDR1 is PRHDT and CDR2 is FYEKMQ in the germline V gene (reference sequence). The CDR3 coding sequence is TGTGCCAGCAGCTCGCCGGGACGGAACACCGGGGAGCTGTTTTTT. Protein product: CASSSPGRNTGELFF.

This sequence joins TRBV7-9 and TRBJ1-2; the D gene is possibly TRBD1 (5 bases). Per the germline V gene, CDR1 is SEHNR and CDR2 is FQNEAQ (reference sequence). Trimming left V 3 bases short and J 7 bases short, with 12 bases between. CDR3 length: 13 amino acids. The CDR3 sequence is CASSFGAGRGYTF. In DNA, the CDR3 is TGTGCCAGCAGCTTTGGTGCAGGGCGTGGCTACACCTTC.

V usage is TRBV6-5 and J usage is TRBJ2-7; 7 nucleotides match TRBD1. From germline, CDR1 is MNHEY and CDR2 SVGAGI. Trimming removed 6 bases from V and 0 bases from J; junction bases left unmatched: 5. This CDR3 has 14 residues. The CDR3 nucleotides read TGTGCCAGCAGGGGGGACAGTCCCTCCTACGAGCAGTACTTC. This encodes CASRGDSPSYEQYF.

V is TRBV2 and J is TRBJ1-1, with D possibly being TRBD1 (5 bases). Germline loops: CDR1 SNHLY, CDR2 FYNNEI. The CDR3 is 12 amino acids. Trimming left V 4 bases short and J 4 bases short, with 7 bases between. CDR3 in amino acids: CASSVGATEAFF. The CDR3 DNA reads as TGTGCCAGCAGTGTAGGGGCCACTGAAGCTTTCTTT.

The chain combines TRBV2 with TRBJ2-3, with TRBD1 as a possible D gene (5 bases). V shed 10 bases and J shed 3 bases, with 8 bases lying between them. The CDR3 sequence is 11 residues long. Germline V CDR1 and CDR2: SNHLY, FYNNEI. The CDR3 nucleotides read TGTGCCACCAGGGTAACAGATACGCAGTATTTT. Translation gives CATRVTDTQYF.

About this clone itself: The CDR3 carries no conserved terminal phenylalanine or tryptophan, so it likely arises from a read error. The rearrangement uses TRBV5-1 and TRBJ1-6, with 7 bases matching TRBD1. The CDR3 is 15 residues long. CDR1 is SGHRS and CDR2 is YFSETQ in the germline V gene. J lost 7 bases, V lost 2 bases, and 6 bases had no gene match. The CDR3 loop reads CASSFEGGRNSPLHL. CDR3 DNA sequence: TGCGCCAGCAGCTTTGAAGGGGGCAGAAATTCACCCCTCCACCTT.

This clone appeared a single time. The V gene is TRBV7-9, the J gene TRBJ1-2; D perhaps matches TRBD1 (5 bases). Deletions cut 2 bases from V and 7 bases from J, with 5 bases between. This CDR3 region has 11 residues. Germline CDR1 reads SEHNR; CDR2 reads FQNEAQ (reference sequence). CDR3 in amino acids: CASSLRGGYTF. CDR3 nucleotides: TGTGCCAGCAGCTTAAGGGGTGGCTACACCTTC.

The CDR3 is CASSLDRGRNSPLHF. DNA for the CDR3: TGTGCCAGCAGCTTAGATCGGGGGCGAAATTCACCCCTCCACTTT. The chain has TRBV7-2 and TRBJ1-6, with TRBD1 as a possible D gene (6 bases). This CDR3 is built from 15 residues. The germline CDR1 and CDR2 sequences are SGHTA and FQGNSA. The ends were cut back, 1 base at V and 7 bases at J, with 11 bases in the middle.